This TCR beta chain was obtained from a study of response to subunit inactivated influenza vaccine. Notes on this clonotype: Its antigen is unknown.

Germline values: CDR1 SGHVS, CDR2 FQNEAQ. With 1 base removed from V and 0 bases from J, the gap between germline ends came to 15 bases. The CDR3 extends over 17 amino acids. Findings and caveats of the study: The authors proposed limited new T cell recruitment per seasonal influenza vaccination.

In TCRdb, the RT-PCR reads were re-called with MiXCR into one record per CDR3 protein. The repertoire holds approximately 730,000 distinct CDR3 sequences, over 11% seen once, with around 7.3% in the top ten. V usage is TRBV7-8 and J usage is TRBJ1-1, with D possibly being TRBD1 (5 bases). This TCR came from a man aged 50-59 years who received an inactivated influenza vaccine. This specimen consisted of PBMCs from blood, obtained less than 15 days before vaccination. CDR3 sequence (DNA): TGTGCCAGCAGCTTAGGATGGGGACGGAGAATGAACACTGAAGCTTTCTTT. Encoded protein: CASSLGWGRRMNTEAFF.